The 20 T cell receptor beta chains below were found in one sample sequenced in a study of long-term antiretroviral therapy in people with HIV. The run of the v3.0 immunoSEQ assay was at survey level. The table came from immunoSEQ multiplex PCR; TCRdb's copy has only in-frame clones and leaves some out. The table has roughly 35,000 clones, roughly 94% seen once; the top ten hold about 4%. The specimen comprised unsorted PBMCs, sampled about 5.1 years after starting antiretroviral therapy. The receptors here all came from a woman in her fifties or sixties with HIV.

This chain joins TRBV6-5 and TRBJ1-1; D gene ambiguous. The CDR3 spans 14 residues. CDR1 MNHEY and CDR2 SVGAGI come from the germline V gene. Trimming removed 3 bases from V and 6 bases from J, with 14 bases in between. The CDR3: CASSYGPSAPEAFF. The CDR3 DNA sequence: TGTGCCAGCAGTTATGGCCCATCCGCCCCTGAAGCTTTCTTT.

The chain has TRBV5-8 and TRBJ1-3, with D unresolved. The germline CDR1 and CDR2 sequences are SGHTS and YDEGEE. The CDR3 has 17 amino acids. V was cut by 0 bases and J by 0 bases, with 13 bases left in between. CDR3 loop: CASSLVVAANSGNTIYF. Written as DNA, the CDR3 is TGTGCCAGCAGCTTGGTTGTAGCGGCCAACTCTGGAAACACCATATATTTT.

The gene calls are TRBV19 and TRBJ1-2; a weak D match, TRBD1 (6 bases). V was clipped by 7 bases and J by 0 bases, with 15 bases between them. Germline lookup yields CDR1 LNHDA and CDR2 SQIVND (reference sequence). The CDR3 is made up of 15 amino acids. The CDR3 region has the DNA TGTGCCAGTACCAACGACAGGCTCGCTAACTATGGCTACACCTTC. This sequence encodes CASTNDRLANYGYTF.

The rearrangement joins TRBV12-5 to TRBJ1-5; D remains unclear. The germline gives CDR1 LGHNT, CDR2 FRNRAP. V lost 3 bases and J 2 bases, leaving 17 bases between the germline ends. The CDR3 spans 17 residues. In DNA form, the CDR3 reads TGTGCTAGTGGTTTTATTTTAGAGGGCAAGGGCAATCAGCCCCAGCATTTT. It codes for CASGFILEGKGNQPQHF.

This chain connects TRBV6-6 to TRBJ1-1; 9 nucleotides line up with TRBD1. Germline CDR1 MNHNY, CDR2 SVGAGI (reference sequence). The trim removed 4 bases at V and 1 base at J, leaving 1 base unmatched. The CDR3 runs 14 residues. The CDR3 sequence: CASSWDRANTEAFF. The CDR3 DNA reads TGTGCCAGCAGTTGGGACAGGGCGAACACTGAAGCTTTCTTT.

The J gene is TRBJ1-2, the V gene TRBV6-5, with 8 bases lining up with TRBD1. V dropped 5 bases and J dropped 5; count of bases not matched to a gene: 7. Germline values: CDR1 MNHEY, CDR2 SVGAGI. This CDR3 spans 14 amino acids. The CDR3 DNA reads TGTGCCAGCAGTCCGACAGGGGCAGGGTATGGCTACACCTTC. Translation: CASSPTGAGYGYTF.

The genes are TRBV9 and TRBJ2-5, with 9 bases identical to TRBD2. Germline CDR1 and CDR2: SGDLS and YYNGEE. This CDR3 comprises 18 residues. Losses at the gene ends were 1 base for V and 5 bases for J; bases not matched to a gene: 15. The chain's CDR3 is CASSVRPLGGGAGETQYF. In DNA form, the CDR3 reads TGTGCCAGCAGCGTAAGACCCCTTGGCGGGGGGGCAGGCGAGACCCAGTACTTC.

The chain carries TRBV7-2 and TRBJ1-5; unclear D gene. The CDR3 consists of 14 residues. Trimming stripped 2 bases from V and 5 bases from J, with 10 bases between. Germline values: CDR1 SGHTA, CDR2 FQGNSA. The CDR3 is CASSLSNRDQPQHF. The CDR3 bases are TGTGCCAGCAGCTTAAGCAACAGAGATCAGCCCCAGCATTTT. Complete variable domain (other parts from reference TRBV7-2 and TRBJ1-5): GAGVSQSPSNKVTEKGKDVELRCDPISGHTALYWYRQSLGQGLEFLIYFQGNSAPDKSGLPSDRFSAERTGGSVSTLTIQRTQQEDSAVYLCASSLSNRDQPQHFGDGTRLSIL.

The chain is built from TRBV19 and TRBJ1-2; a possible D gene is TRBD1 (6 bases). Trimming removed 1 base at V and 4 bases at J, with 13 bases between. The CDR3 runs to 15 residues. Germline-derived CDR1 and CDR2 are LNHDA and SQIVND (reference sequence). This CDR3 is CASSIALSDSYGYTF. The CDR3 DNA sequence: TGTGCCAGTAGTATAGCCCTGTCGGACAGCTATGGCTACACCTTC.

The CDR3 DNA is TGTGCCAGCAGTTCACCTTCTAGCGGGGACACAGATACGCAGTATTTT. Translating it yields CASSSPSSGDTDTQYF. This rearrangement joins TRBV28 to TRBJ2-3; 9 bases match TRBD2. This CDR3 region has 16 residues. CDR1 MDHEN and CDR2 SYDVKM come from the germline V gene. V was clipped by 4 bases and J by 2 bases; unmatched bases: 7.

The chain combines TRBV5-4 with TRBJ1-2; TRBD1 matches 8 bases. Trimming cost V 2 bases and J 6 bases; bases outside gene matches: 3. The length of the CDR3 is 13 residues. CDR1 and CDR2 (germline): SGHNT, YYREEE (reference sequence). The CDR3 here is CASSFTGGDGYTF. The CDR3 nucleotides read TGTGCCAGCAGCTTCACAGGGGGGGATGGCTACACCTTC.

The chain employs TRBV7-8 and TRBJ2-5, with unresolved D. This CDR3 region has 12 residues. Trimming stripped 1 base from V and 2 bases from J, with 2 bases between. The germline V gene encodes CDR1 SGHVS and CDR2 FQNEAQ. CDR3 loop: CASSLEQETQYF. CDR3 nucleotides: TGTGCCAGCAGCTTAGAGCAAGAGACCCAGTACTTC.

The chain employs TRBV5-1 and TRBJ1-3; 11 nucleotides match TRBD1. This CDR3 region has 17 residues. V was clipped by 3 bases and J by 0 bases; unmatched bases: 5. Germline values: CDR1 SGHRS, CDR2 YFSETQ. DNA of the CDR3: TGCGCCAGCAGCTCCTGGACAGGGGGCAACTCTGGAAACACCATATATTTT. Its protein product is CASSSWTGGNSGNTIYF.

The chain joins TRBV9 to TRBJ2-2; TRBD2 aligns across 7 bases. Trimming cost V 2 bases and J 4 bases; bases outside gene matches: 8. The CDR3 runs to 16 residues. CDR1 and CDR2 from the germline V gene are SGDLS and YYNGEE. DNA for the CDR3: TGTGCCAGCAGCGTCCTTGCGGGGGATGCCACCGGGGAGCTGTTTTTT. Its protein is CASSVLAGDATGELFF.

This chain connects TRBV5-1 to TRBJ1-2; the D is unclear. The CDR3 is 13 amino acids. Germline V CDR1 and CDR2: SGHRS, YFSETQ. Deletions cut 0 bases from V and 2 bases from J, with 5 bases between. Written as DNA, the CDR3 is TGCGCCAGCAGCTTGGACGGGAACTATGGCTACACCTTC. This sequence encodes CASSLDGNYGYTF.

V usage is TRBV7-9 and J usage is TRBJ2-5, with TRBD2 matching 9 bases. The CDR3 is made up of 16 amino acids. Germline values: CDR1 SEHNR, CDR2 FQNEAQ (reference sequence). V gave up 5 bases and J gave up 1 base; unmatched junction bases: 8. The CDR3 loop is CASSKWGGGAQETQYF. CDR3 coding DNA: TGTGCCAGCAGCAAGTGGGGCGGGGGGGCCCAAGAGACCCAGTACTTC.

This chain links TRBV15 with TRBJ2-7, with D unresolved. Trimming took off 6 bases at V and 3 bases at J, with 12 bases between the two ends. CDR1 and CDR2 (germline): LNHNV, YYDKDF (reference sequence). This CDR3 has 13 residues. The DNA for the CDR3 is TGTGCCACCAGTCTGGGGTCCTACTACGAGCAGTACTTC. As protein: CATSLGSYYEQYF. Full variable domain (remainder filled in from reference TRBV15 and TRBJ2-7): DAMVIQNPRYQVTQFGKPVTLSCSQTLNHNVMYWYQQKSSQAPKLLFHYYDKDFNNEADTPDNFQSRRPNTSFCFLDIRSPGLGDTAMYLCATSLGSYYEQYFGPGTRLTVT.

This chain links TRBV5-1 with TRBJ1-2; 8 bases agree with TRBD1. V was pared by 4 bases and J by 6 bases, with 11 bases of the junction left unmatched. From germline, CDR1 is SGHRS and CDR2 YFSETQ. CDR3 length equals 15 residues. The CDR3 DNA is TGCGCCAGCAGCACCCGGACAGGGAAGAGGGATGGCTACACCTTC. This sequence encodes CASSTRTGKRDGYTF.

The V call is TRBV7-3, the J call TRBJ2-3, with D maybe TRBD2 (6 bases). The V gene lost 0 bases and the J gene lost 13 bases, with 14 bases spanning the gap. Germline lookup yields CDR1 SGHTA and CDR2 FQGTGA. The CDR3 spans 13 residues. Here the CDR3 DNA reads TGTGCCAGCAGCTTAACGACTAGGGGTGAGAAGTATTTT. Protein: CASSLTTRGEKYF.

The CDR3 DNA sequence: TGCAGTGCTAGTGCTGGAAACACCATATATTTT. This sequence encodes CSASAGNTIYF. The V call is TRBV20-1, the J call TRBJ1-3; D is unclear. CDR1 is DFQATT and CDR2 is SNEGSKA in the germline V gene (reference sequence). CDR3 length: 11 amino acids. The V and J ends lost 3 bases and 2 bases respectively, with 2 bases between them.